This T cell receptor (beta chain) stems from a study of CD8 T cells in Susac syndrome. Study information: Patients with Susac syndrome were therapy-naive, treated with corticosteroids, or treated with intravenous immunoglobulin alone when blood was collected. Study findings and constraints: As the study acknowledged, the number of individuals who were part of its TCR sequencing and HLA analysis was relatively small.

CD8+ and CD4+ T cells from blood underwent TCR beta sequencing. Trimming shortened V by 6 bases and J by 0 bases, and 15 bases separated the two germline ends. Germline CDR1 is MNHEY and CDR2 is SMNVEV (reference sequence). This CDR3 comprises 16 residues. Notes on this clonotype: Its antigen remains unknown.

Reverse transcription of about 0.5 to 1 ug RNA used random hexamers. Amplification of TCR beta CDR3 was carried out by immunoSEQ multiplex PCR, which covered 54 Vbeta and 13 Jbeta segments. A single record per CDR3 protein comes from TCRdb applying MiXCR to the immunoSEQ multiplex PCR reads. The sample gives around 230,000 distinct CDR3 sequences, less than 96% of which show up once; roughly 0.1% is in the top ten. The V call is TRBV27, the J call TRBJ2-1; unclear D gene. The specimen was CD4+ T cells from PBMCs. The TCR originated in a human donor with Susac syndrome. The CDR3: CASRGSWISSYNEQFF. Written as DNA, the CDR3 is TGTGCCAGCAGGGGTAGCTGGATTAGCTCCTACAATGAGCAGTTCTTC.